Below are 18 T cell receptor beta chains sequenced from a single sample in a study of control samples from healthy donors and cancer patients. Generated by immunoSEQ multiplex PCR, the TCRdb table keeps only in-frame clones and is missing some. The repertoire includes some 99,000 clones, approximately 90% of them detected once, and 4% to 4.5% sits in the top ten. Material: blood. The source is a human donor in good health. The donor label of this sample is uncertain.

This clone occurred once. The J gene is TRBJ2-1, the V gene TRBV19; D not certain. Germline V gives CDR1 LNHDA, CDR2 SQIVND (reference sequence). The V end lost 3 bases, the J end lost 6 bases, and 12 bases lay between the germline ends. This CDR3 is 14 amino acids long. In DNA, the CDR3 is TGTGCCAGTAGTATGGCCCTGTCGGGCAATGAGCAGTTCTTC. Residues: CASSMALSGNEQFF.

The CDR3 nucleotides are TGTGCCAGCAGCCACCGGACAGGGGAAGCAGATACGCAGTATTTT. Encoded protein: CASSHRTGEADTQYF. The rearrangement links TRBV3-1 (or the pseudogene TRBV3-2) to TRBJ2-3, with TRBD1 identical over 9 bases. Per the germline V gene, CDR1 is LGHDT and CDR2 is YNNKEL (reference sequence). The V segment lost 3 bases and the J segment 4 bases; nucleotides outside the gene matches: 5. This CDR3 region has 15 residues.

In the case of this clone: At the DNA level, this CDR3 is encoded by other sequences in the same sample as well. CDR3 nucleotide sequence: TGCGCCAGCAGCTTGGACCCGAACACTGAAGCTTTCTTT. Amino acid sequence: CASSLDPNTEAFF. This sequence joins TRBV5-1 and TRBJ1-1; the D is unclear. Trimming removed 0 bases from V and 1 base from J, with 4 bases in between. There are 13 residues in the CDR3. CDR1 SGHRS and CDR2 YFSETQ come from the germline V gene.

The genes are TRBV19 and TRBJ1-2; D is uncertain. V was shortened by 3 bases and J by 0 bases, with 8 bases between the two germline ends. This CDR3 spans 14 amino acids. Germline CDR1 reads LNHDA; CDR2 reads SQIVND (reference sequence). The CDR3 reads CASSIFGANYGYTF. CDR3 DNA sequence: TGTGCCAGTAGTATCTTCGGGGCTAACTATGGCTACACCTTC.

The chain carries TRBV30 and TRBJ2-7, with 10 bases that match TRBD1. In germline, CDR1 is GTSNPN, CDR2 SVGIG (reference sequence). The CDR3 has 16 residues. Unmatched junction bases numbered 13, after V lost 2 bases and J lost 6 bases. The CDR3 DNA reads TGTGCCTGGAGTAACTATAGACAGGGGGCGGCGGGCGAGCAGTACTTC. The encoded protein is CAWSNYRQGAAGEQYF.

The chain uses TRBV28 and TRBJ1-4, with D uncertain. Trimming stripped 5 bases from V and 0 bases from J, with 13 bases between. The CDR3 extends over 16 amino acids. Germline CDR1 reads MDHEN; CDR2 reads SYDVKM. This chain's CDR3 is CASSGPGPTTNEKLFF. Written as DNA, the CDR3 is TGTGCCAGCAGTGGGCCCGGACCAACAACTAATGAAAAACTGTTTTTT.

This rearrangement joins TRBV30 to TRBJ2-5, with D perhaps TRBD1 or TRBD2 (5 bases each). This CDR3 has 14 residues. The V gene's germline CDR1 is GTSNPN and CDR2 SVGIG (reference sequence). Trimming left V 6 bases short and J 4 bases short, with 18 bases between. CDR3 bases: TGTGCCTGTGCTCGCACGGGGCAGCGAGAGACCCAGTACTTC. Translating it yields CACARTGQRETQYF.

The chain joins TRBV19 to TRBJ1-4; 10 bases agree with TRBD1. Germline lookup yields CDR1 LNHDA and CDR2 SQIVND (reference sequence). CDR3 size: 15 residues. V shed 6 bases, J shed 8 bases, and the junction held 9 bases outside the gene matches. CDR3 sequence reads: CASSDDRGRREKLFF. CDR3 DNA sequence: TGTGCCAGTAGCGATGACAGGGGGCGGAGGGAAAAACTGTTTTTT.

V is TRBV9 and J is TRBJ2-1; 9 bases align to TRBD2. The CDR3 is 15 residues long. J was trimmed by 4 bases and V by 0 bases; bases with no gene match: 2. CDR1 and CDR2 (germline): SGDLS, YYNGEE. CDR3 DNA: TGTGCCAGCAGCGTAGTAGCGGGGGCGTACAATGAGCAGTTCTTC. This codes for CASSVVAGAYNEQFF.

In DNA, the CDR3 is TGTGCCAGCAGCTTAGATGGACAGTACAATCAGCCCCAGCATTTT. Its translation: CASSLDGQYNQPQHF. The genes are TRBV11-2 and TRBJ1-5; a weak D match, TRBD1 (6 bases). From germline, CDR1 is SGHAT and CDR2 FQNNGV. Trimming took off 0 bases at V and 3 bases at J, with 9 bases between the two ends. The CDR3 sequence is 15 residues long. The whole variable domain, remainder taken from reference TRBV11-2 and TRBJ1-5, is EAGVAQSPRYKIIEKRQSVAFWCNPISGHATLYWYQQILGQGPKLLIQFQNNGVVDDSQLPKDRFSAERLKGVDSTLKIQPAKLEDSAVYLCASSLDGQYNQPQHFGDGTRLSIL.

The sample holds one count of this clone. The rearrangement joins TRBV5-8 to TRBJ2-2; TRBD1 might be the D (6 bases). Trimming cost V 1 base and J 4 bases, with 11 bases left between them. The germline CDR1 and CDR2 sequences are SGHTS and YDEGEE. This CDR3 has 15 residues. Here the CDR3 DNA reads TGTGCCAGCAGCTTGCCCCAGGGGTCCACCGGGGAGCTGTTTTTT. Amino acid sequence: CASSLPQGSTGELFF.

The chain couples TRBV9 to TRBJ1-1; no clear D gene. This CDR3 is built from 13 residues. Trimming took off 4 bases at V and 1 base at J, with 8 bases between the two ends. CDR1 SGDLS and CDR2 YYNGEE come from the germline V gene. DNA for the CDR3: TGTGCCAGCAGCCCCGTGGGGAACACTGAAGCTTTCTTT. It encodes CASSPVGNTEAFF.

The chain has TRBV19 and TRBJ2-5; 8 bases are a match to TRBD2. The CDR3 is made up of 13 amino acids. After removal of 3 bases from V and 5 bases from J, the junction contained 2 bases not matched to a gene. Germline CDR1 is LNHDA and CDR2 is SQIVND (reference sequence). Here the CDR3 reads CASSISGGETQYF. Here the CDR3 DNA reads TGTGCCAGTAGTATTTCGGGGGGGGAGACCCAGTACTTC. Filled out from reference TRBV19 and TRBJ2-5, the complete variable domain reads DGGITQSPKYLFRKEGQNVTLSCEQNLNHDAMYWYRQDPGQGLRLIYYSQIVNDFQKGDIAEGYSVSREKKESFPLTVTSAQKNPTAFYLCASSISGGETQYFGPGTRLLVL.

The CDR3 sequence: CAISEVSDVQFF. CDR3 bases: TGTGCCATCAGTGAGGTATCAGACGTGCAGTTCTTC. The chain combines TRBV10-3 with TRBJ2-1; unclear D gene. Germline assignment: CDR1 ENHRY and CDR2 SYGVKD. The CDR3 loop spans 12 amino acids. V was trimmed by 2 bases and J by 12 bases, leaving 11 bases between them.

The chain employs TRBV6-2 or TRBV6-3 and TRBJ2-1, with TRBD2 matching over 16 bases. CDR1 and CDR2 (germline): MNHEY, SVGEGT. CDR3 size: 18 residues. Trimming removed 2 bases from V and 9 bases from J; junction bases left unmatched: 10. The CDR3 here is CASSYGHGTSGGASEQFF. The CDR3 DNA is TGTGCCAGCAGTTACGGACATGGGACTAGCGGGGGGGCTAGTGAGCAGTTCTTC.

The rearrangement links TRBV6-5 to TRBJ2-2; D is undetermined. The CDR3 runs to 13 residues. Trimming removed 3 bases at V and 7 bases at J, with 9 bases between. From germline, CDR1 is MNHEY and CDR2 SVGAGI. CDR3 sequence reads: CASSYFTGGELFF. The CDR3 nucleotides are TGTGCCAGCAGTTATTTCACTGGCGGGGAGCTGTTTTTT.

The chain uses TRBV6-2 or TRBV6-3 and TRBJ1-1, with TRBD1 matching over 10 bases. Trimming took 6 bases from V and 4 from J; bases not matched to a gene: 8. There are 15 residues in the CDR3. CDR1 is MNHEY, CDR2 SVGEGT, per germline. The CDR3 DNA sequence: TGTGCCAGCAGCCGATCGACAGGGGGCTTCACTGAAGCTTTCTTT. Amino acid sequence: CASSRSTGGFTEAFF.

CDR3 coding DNA: TGTGCCAGTAGTATCGGGATGCGGAGCCTTCTTAATGAAAAACTGTTTTTT. Translating gives CASSIGMRSLLNEKLFF. The rearrangement links TRBV19 to TRBJ1-4; D unclear. This CDR3 contains 17 residues. Germline-derived CDR1 and CDR2 are LNHDA and SQIVND (reference sequence). V was clipped by 3 bases and J by 4 bases, with 18 bases between them. Using reference TRBV19 and TRBJ1-4 for the parts outside the CDR3, the full variable domain is DGGITQSPKYLFRKEGQNVTLSCEQNLNHDAMYWYRQDPGQGLRLIYYSQIVNDFQKGDIAEGYSVSREKKESFPLTVTSAQKNPTAFYLCASSIGMRSLLNEKLFFGSGTQLSVL.